A selection of T cell receptor beta chains follows, all from one sample in a study of spatial heterogeneity in lung cancer. Each CDR3 protein is one row after TCRdb ran MiXCR on the 5' RACE reads. The sample has 110,000 or so distinct CDR3 sequences; 11% are singletons. This sample comprised PBMCs, obtained at follow-up. The source of these receptors is a female donor with early-stage non-small cell lung cancer. Both conserved end residues are part of each CDR3. The order of the fields is V gene, clone size, J gene, D gene, CDR3 protein, CDR3 DNA. D genes are given only for firm matches. Size tells how often a clone was seen (once, few, many) or the class of an expanded clone, and some rows leave it out.

>TRBV20-1|many|TRBJ1-1|-
CSAPPGGYSTEAFF
TGCAGTGCTCCTCCCGGGGGGTATTCCACTGAAGCTTTCTTT
>TRBV28|many|TRBJ1-2|TRBD1
CASRNPANRGANYGYTF
TGTGCCAGCAGGAATCCTGCCAACAGGGGAGCTAACTATGGCTACACCTTC
>TRBV28|-|TRBJ2-6|-
CASSLFTRGAGANVLTF
TGTGCCAGCAGTTTATTTACCCGAGGGGCTGGGGCCAACGTCCTGACTTTC
>TRBV5-1|few|TRBJ1-5|-
CASSSGPEDNQPQHF
TGCGCCAGCAGCTCTGGGCCCGAGGACAATCAGCCCCAGCATTTT
>TRBV28|few|TRBJ2-1|TRBD2
CASSLAGGPRNEQFF
TGTGCCAGCAGTTTAGCGGGAGGGCCAAGAAATGAGCAGTTCTTC
>TRBV11-2|-|TRBJ2-5|-
CASSLRTGMGETQYF
TGTGCCAGCAGCCTCAGAACAGGGATGGGAGAGACCCAGTACTTC
>TRBV29-1|-|TRBJ1-5|TRBD1
CSVGGQGGNQPQHF
TGCAGCGTTGGCGGACAGGGTGGCAATCAGCCCCAGCATTTT
>TRBV7-2|few|TRBJ2-1|TRBD2
CASSYPRRTSGRNEQFF
TGTGCCAGCAGCTACCCTAGGCGGACTAGCGGGAGAAATGAGCAGTTCTTC
>TRBV5-1|-|TRBJ2-3|-
CASSLGAAGPTDTQYF
TGCGCCAGCAGCTTGGGGGCGGCCGGGCCCACAGATACGCAGTATTTT
>TRBV12-2|few|TRBJ2-7|-
CASRPLEAPHEQYF
TGTGCAAGTCGCCCCCTTGAAGCTCCCCACGAGCAGTACTTC
>TRBV19|-|TRBJ2-1|TRBD1
CASTDRGHEQFF
TGTGCCAGTACCGACAGGGGCCATGAGCAGTTCTTC
>TRBV12-3/TRBV12-4|-|TRBJ2-1|-
CASSRAASSYNEQFF
TGTGCCAGCAGCCGAGCGGCCAGCTCCTACAATGAGCAGTTCTTC
>TRBV28|few|TRBJ1-2|TRBD1
CASSRAGTVRGYTF
TGTGCCAGCAGTCGTGCCGGGACAGTTCGTGGCTACACCTTC
>TRBV7-3|few|TRBJ2-2|-
CASSPGLSMANTGELFF
TGTGCCAGCAGCCCGGGACTCTCTATGGCGAACACCGGGGAGCTGTTTTTT
>TRBV6-5|-|TRBJ1-3|-
CASSYGRNSGNTIYF
TGTGCCAGCAGTTACGGCCGGAACTCTGGAAACACCATATATTTT
>TRBV7-2|many|TRBJ1-3|-
CASSFVEAGNTIYF
TGTGCCAGCAGCTTCGTCGAAGCTGGAAACACCATATATTTT
>TRBV20-1|few|TRBJ2-1|-
CSARVPSRRANRDALGGEQFF
TGCAGTGCTAGAGTCCCCTCGAGGCGGGCGAATCGGGACGCCCTGGGGGGTGAGCAGTTCTTC
>TRBV21-1|-|TRBJ1-4|-
CASLRTDSYLNEKLFF
TGTGCCAGCCTCCGGACAGATTCATATCTTAATGAAAAACTGTTTTTT
>TRBV7-2|many|TRBJ2-1|-
CASSQGGGGTNEQFF
TGTGCCAGCAGCCAGGGAGGTGGCGGTACTAATGAGCAGTTCTTC
>TRBV9|-|TRBJ1-1|TRBD1
CASSAVLGTGKTEAFF
TGTGCCAGCAGCGCTGTCTTAGGGACAGGAAAGACTGAAGCTTTCTTT
>TRBV20-1|few|TRBJ2-7|TRBD1
CSARSVADRANEQYF
TGCAGTGCTAGAAGCGTCGCGGACAGGGCGAACGAGCAGTACTTC
>TRBV7-6|few|TRBJ2-7|-
CASSLAGAREYEQYF
TGTGCCAGCAGCTTAGCGGGAGCCAGGGAGTACGAGCAGTACTTC
>TRBV6-1|few|TRBJ2-7|TRBD2
CASSPAAGLAGVEQYF
TGTGCCAGCAGCCCCGCCGCCGGACTAGCGGGAGTCGAGCAGTACTTC
>TRBV2|few|TRBJ2-3|TRBD2
CASSEKSSGADTQYF
TGTGCCAGCAGTGAAAAGTCTAGCGGGGCAGATACGCAGTATTTT
>TRBV18|few|TRBJ1-1|-
CASSPPVRPNTEAFF
TGTGCCAGCTCACCACCAGTCAGACCGAACACTGAAGCTTTCTTT
>TRBV12-3/TRBV12-4|few|TRBJ2-3|TRBD2
CASSFSRLAGGLDTQYF
TGTGCCAGCAGTTTTAGTAGACTAGCGGGAGGATTAGATACGCAGTATTTT
>TRBV4-3|few|TRBJ2-5|TRBD2
CASSQVSSGSHFETQYF
TGCGCCAGCAGCCAAGTTTCTAGCGGGAGCCATTTCGAGACCCAGTACTTC
>TRBV6-4|few|TRBJ2-2|-
CASKKDRNTGELFF
TGTGCCAGCAAAAAAGACCGGAACACCGGGGAGCTGTTTTTT
>TRBV27|few|TRBJ1-5|-
CASSFRPGNNQPQHF
TGTGCCAGCAGTTTTCGTCCAGGGAACAATCAGCCCCAGCATTTT
>TRBV6-2/TRBV6-3|-|TRBJ1-1|-
CASKSGLNTEAFF
TGTGCCAGCAAATCCGGGTTAAACACTGAAGCTTTCTTT
>TRBV28|-|TRBJ2-6|TRBD1
CASARDRYSGANVLTF
TGTGCCAGCGCCCGGGACAGGTACTCTGGGGCCAACGTCCTGACTTTC
>TRBV7-2|once|TRBJ2-2|-
CASSARGSGELFF
TGTGCCAGCAGCGCTAGAGGATCCGGGGAGCTGTTTTTT
>TRBV19|-|TRBJ2-3|-
CASSIALKRASDTQYF
TGTGCCAGTAGTATAGCACTCAAGAGAGCCTCAGATACGCAGTATTTT
>TRBV28|-|TRBJ2-7|-
CASLGLSDYEQYF
TGTGCCAGCTTGGGTTTATCGGACTACGAGCAGTACTTC
>TRBV6-5|few|TRBJ1-2|-
CASSYSPLEGYTF
TGTGCCAGCAGTTACTCCCCTCTAGAGGGCTACACCTTC
>TRBV12-3/TRBV12-4|many|TRBJ2-1|-
CASSLGPYNEQFF
TGTGCCAGCAGTTTAGGGCCCTACAATGAGCAGTTCTTC
>TRBV6-5|few|TRBJ1-5|TRBD1
CASSYSSPGQRNQPQHF
TGTGCCAGCAGTTACTCGAGTCCGGGACAGAGGAATCAGCCCCAGCATTTT
>TRBV20-1|-|TRBJ1-4|TRBD1
CSARLGQGDEKLFF
TGCAGTGCTAGACTGGGACAGGGAGATGAAAAACTGTTTTTT
>TRBV11-2|few|TRBJ2-1|TRBD2
CASSLQLAGGPNEQFF
TGTGCCAGCAGCTTGCAACTAGCGGGAGGGCCAAATGAGCAGTTCTTC
>TRBV10-2|few|TRBJ2-2|-
CASRDGNTGELFF
TGCGCCAGCAGGGACGGGAACACCGGGGAGCTGTTTTTT
>TRBV27|-|TRBJ2-5|TRBD1
CASSSKGVDRGGGETQYF
TGTGCCAGCAGCTCGAAGGGCGTCGACAGGGGAGGTGGAGAGACCCAGTACTTC
>TRBV12-5|many|TRBJ1-5|-
CASGYSFPGPRNQPQHF
TGTGCTAGTGGTTATTCGTTTCCTGGACCCCGCAATCAGCCCCAGCATTTT
>TRBV7-9|few|TRBJ2-3|-
CASSGAILTDTQYF
TGTGCCAGCAGCGGGGCTATACTTACAGATACGCAGTATTTT
>TRBV19|many|TRBJ2-1|-
CASSIASRLTYNEQFF
TGTGCCAGTAGTATAGCGAGTCGTCTCACCTACAATGAGCAGTTCTTC
>TRBV20-1|-|TRBJ2-7|-
CSARRVATYEQYF
TGCAGTGCTAGACGGGTAGCAACCTACGAGCAGTACTTC
>TRBV20-1|many|TRBJ1-5|-
CSARDSGFQPQHF
TGCAGTGCTAGAGACTCCGGGTTTCAGCCCCAGCATTTT
>TRBV29-1|-|TRBJ2-7|-
CSVEIRLNVHYEQYF
TGCAGCGTTGAAATCAGGCTGAACGTCCACTACGAGCAGTACTTC
>TRBV11-2|-|TRBJ2-7|-
CASSLVGRGSEQYF
TGTGCCAGCAGCTTAGTGGGACGGGGTTCGGAGCAGTACTTC
>TRBV27|few|TRBJ1-5|-
CASRTGPQPQHF
TGTGCCAGCAGAACAGGGCCTCAGCCCCAGCATTTT
>TRBV5-1|many|TRBJ1-1|-
CASSLTGEQTEAFF
TGCGCCAGCAGCTTGACAGGAGAACAGACTGAAGCTTTCTTT
>TRBV29-1|few|TRBJ2-4|-
CSVRRGRGDKNIQYF
TGCAGCGTTCGACGGGGAAGGGGTGACAAAAACATTCAGTACTTC